One and the same sample provided the 25 T cell receptor beta chains below, sequenced in a study of blood T cell repertoires in COVID-19. The assay was immunoSEQ multiplex PCR, and TCRdb's table has in-frame clones only and misses some. The repertoire holds 150,000 to 200,000 clones, with around 86% as singletons. The sample comprised peripheral blood. Receptors were obtained from a man aged 18 to 29 with acute or convalescent COVID-19.

This clone has a handful of counts. The rearrangement links TRBV7-2 to TRBJ2-1; 7 nucleotides line up with TRBD2. The germline V gene encodes CDR1 SGHTA and CDR2 FQGNSA. The ends lost 1 base at V and 5 bases at J; junction bases unmatched: 5. The CDR3 runs to 15 residues. For the CDR3, the DNA is TGTGCCAGCAGCTTAGTCTGGGGGACTAACAATGAGCAGTTCTTC. It codes for CASSLVWGTNNEQFF.

The CDR3 bases are TGTGCCACCAGTGATTTATCTCGCGGGGGAGGGTCCTACAATGAGCAGTTCTTC. Translation gives CATSDLSRGGGSYNEQFF. The V and J genes are TRBV24-1 and TRBJ2-1; 7 nucleotides line up with TRBD2. Germline V gene lookup returns CDR1 KGHDR and CDR2 SFDVKD. V dropped 1 base and J dropped 1; count of bases not matched to a gene: 9. The CDR3 is 18 amino acids.

The CDR3 DNA follows: TGTGCCAGCAAAACTAGCGGGGGACGCACAGATACGCAGTATTTT. Translated: CASKTSGGRTDTQYF. V is TRBV27 and J is TRBJ2-3, with 11 bases identical to TRBD2. Germline V lookup: CDR1 MNHEY, CDR2 SMNVEV (reference sequence). The CDR3 loop spans 15 amino acids. Germline trimming cut 7 bases from V and 1 base from J; bases unmatched to any gene: 4.

In the case of this clone: Other DNA variants within this sample encode the same CDR3. The chain couples TRBV30 to TRBJ1-5; 8 positions match TRBD1. CDR1 is GTSNPN, CDR2 SVGIG, per germline (reference sequence). This CDR3 comprises 14 residues. V gave up 0 bases and J gave up 4 bases; unmatched junction bases: 2. DNA for the CDR3: TGTGCCTGGAGTGTCCGACAGGGGAATCAGCCCCAGCATTTT. Encoded protein: CAWSVRQGNQPQHF.

This chain uses TRBV6-8 with TRBJ2-7, with TRBD2 identical over 15 bases. The CDR3 runs 18 residues. Per the germline V gene, CDR1 is MNHGY and CDR2 is SAAAGT. V gave up 4 bases and J gave up 3 bases; unmatched junction bases: 10. For the CDR3, the DNA is TGTGCCAGCAGTTCCTGCCTCGGACTAGCGGGGGGGCTCTACGAGCAGTACGTC. Translated, it gives CASSSCLGLAGGLYEQYV.

The chain combines TRBV7-8 with TRBJ2-2, with D unclear. The germline CDR1 and CDR2 sequences are SGHVS and FQNEAQ. The CDR3 has 16 amino acids. V was pared by 2 bases and J by 5 bases, with 15 bases between. CDR3 nucleotides: TGTGCCAGCAGCTTATTCCGAGCCCCTCGAACCGGGGAGCTGTTTTTT. This translates into CASSLFRAPRTGELFF.

The chain carries TRBV3-1 (or the pseudogene TRBV3-2) and TRBJ2-3; D is undetermined. The length of the CDR3 is 15 residues. V was cut by 0 bases and J by 0 bases, with 7 bases left in between. The germline V gene encodes CDR1 LGHDT and CDR2 YNNKEL (reference sequence). CDR3 coding DNA: TGTGCCAGCAGCCAAGATTCAGTTAGCACAGATACGCAGTATTTT. Its protein is CASSQDSVSTDTQYF.

The V and J genes are TRBV4-2 and TRBJ1-5; 8 nucleotides line up with TRBD1. V lost 4 bases, J lost 0 bases, and 20 bases stayed unmatched. Looked up from germline, CDR1 is LGHNA and CDR2 is YNFKEQ. The CDR3 runs 21 residues. In DNA, the CDR3 is TGTGCCAGCAGCCCCACCCCCCATTTGGACAGGGCAATCTATAGCAATCAGCCCCAGCATTTT. Translating it yields CASSPTPHLDRAIYSNQPQHF.

The chain recombines TRBV5-1 with TRBJ2-3; TRBD2 agrees at 9 bases. The CDR3 has 17 amino acids. CDR1 SGHRS and CDR2 YFSETQ come from the germline V gene. The ends lost 4 bases at V and 0 bases at J; junction bases unmatched: 9. The CDR3 loop is CASSTSLAGWSTDTQYF. CDR3 nucleotides: TGCGCCAGCAGCACATCCCTAGCGGGGTGGAGCACAGATACGCAGTATTTT.

This rearrangement joins TRBV7-6 to TRBJ1-2; D remains unclear. Trimming removed 1 base at V and 4 bases at J, with 10 bases between. Germline V gives CDR1 SGHVS, CDR2 FNYEAQ. This CDR3 has 14 amino acids. The CDR3 DNA is TGTGCCAGCAGCTTAGGAGACGGGAGCTATGGCTACACCTTC. Its translation: CASSLGDGSYGYTF.

The rearrangement joins TRBV30 to TRBJ1-5, with D possibly TRBD1 on 6 matching bases. Germline V gene sequence: CDR1 GTSNPN, CDR2 SVGIG (reference sequence). V lost 3 bases and J lost 5, with 17 bases in between. The CDR3 consists of 15 residues. DNA for the CDR3: TGTGCCTGGAGGCCCCAGGGGCAGCTCTATCAGCCCCAGCATTTT. Its protein is CAWRPQGQLYQPQHF.

The genes are TRBV25-1 and TRBJ2-7; TRBD2 might be the D (6 bases). The V end was cut by 1 base, the J end by 3 bases, with 13 bases between. The CDR3 runs 15 residues. Germline CDR1 MGHDK, CDR2 SYGVNS. CDR3 nucleotides: TGTGCCAGCAGTGAATTTGCGGGGAACCACTACGAGCAGTACTTC. This sequence encodes CASSEFAGNHYEQYF.

The chain is built from TRBV19 and TRBJ1-2; 9 bases are a match to TRBD1. V gave up 5 bases and J gave up 0 bases; unmatched junction bases: 4. The CDR3 is 15 amino acids. CDR1 is LNHDA and CDR2 is SQIVND in the germline V gene (reference sequence). The CDR3 region has the DNA TGTGCCAGTAGTTTACAGGGGGCGGCTAACTATGGCTACACCTTC. It codes for CASSLQGAANYGYTF.

This rearrangement joins TRBV3-1 (or the pseudogene TRBV3-2) to TRBJ1-3; D possibly corresponds to TRBD1 (5 bases). This CDR3 has 15 amino acids. V was pared by 4 bases and J by 3 bases, with 13 bases between. The germline V gene has CDR1 LGHDT and CDR2 YNNKEL (reference sequence). CDR3 region: CASSRGRGGGNTIYF. For the CDR3, the DNA is TGTGCCAGCAGCCGTGGCCGGGGGGGTGGAAACACCATATATTTT.

The chain joins TRBV15 to TRBJ2-1; maybe TRBD2 (5 bases). CDR3 length: 13 amino acids. The germline V and J ends were trimmed by 11 bases and 0 bases, with 11 bases remaining between them. CDR1 LNHNV and CDR2 YYDKDF come from the germline V gene (reference sequence). This CDR3 reads CAAALASYNEQFF. CDR3 DNA sequence: TGTGCCGCAGCGCTAGCCTCCTACAATGAGCAGTTCTTC.

This clone was observed a single time. The V gene is TRBV5-6, the J gene TRBJ1-3; a weak D match, TRBD1 (6 bases). V lost 7 bases and J lost 0, with 14 bases in between. The CDR3 sequence is 15 residues long. The germline V gene encodes CDR1 SGHDT and CDR2 YYEEEE. CDR3 sequence: CASAQGFYSGNTIYF. In DNA, the CDR3 is TGTGCCAGCGCTCAGGGGTTCTACTCTGGAAACACCATATATTTT. Full variable domain (outside the CDR3, taken from reference TRBV5-6 and TRBJ1-3): DAGVTQSPTHLIKTRGQQVTLRCSPKSGHDTVSWYQQALGQGPQFIFQYYEEEERQRGNFPDRFSGHQFPNYSSELNVNALLLGDSALYLCASAQGFYSGNTIYFGEGSWLTVV.

The chain recombines TRBV6-5 with TRBJ1-4, with D perhaps TRBD1 (6 bases). Germline V gives CDR1 MNHEY, CDR2 SVGAGI. Trimming cost V 0 bases and J 10 bases, with 15 bases left between them. This CDR3 is built from 15 residues. CDR3 loop: CASSYSGTLERKLFF. DNA for the CDR3: TGTGCCAGCAGTTACTCCGGGACACTGGAAAGAAAACTGTTTTTT.

The gene calls are TRBV30 and TRBJ1-5; possible D gene TRBD1, 5 bases. CDR3 length: 13 amino acids. V was trimmed by 2 bases and J by 9 bases, leaving 14 bases between them. Germline assignment: CDR1 GTSNPN and CDR2 SVGIG (reference sequence). The DNA of the CDR3 is TGTGCCTGGAGTATGGCAGGGAGGCCGCCCCAGCATTTT. It specifies CAWSMAGRPPQHF.

The V call is TRBV12-3 or TRBV12-4, the J call TRBJ2-3, with D tentatively TRBD2 (6 bases). This CDR3 comprises 13 residues. V lost 8 bases to trimming and J lost 3 bases, with 12 bases between them. CDR3 amino acids: CASRPGRTDTQYF. DNA for the CDR3: TGTGCCAGCCGGCCTGGGAGGACAGATACGCAGTATTTT.

The chain links TRBV18 to TRBJ1-1, with D uncertain. This CDR3 spans 13 amino acids. Trimming pared 5 bases from V and 5 bases from J, leaving 12 bases between. CDR1 KGHSH and CDR2 LQKENI come from the germline V gene. CDR3 DNA sequence: TGTGCCAGCTCAGCGACTGGGTGGACTGAAGCTTTCTTT. Encoded protein: CASSATGWTEAFF.

This clone was seen only a few times. The genes are TRBV11-2 and TRBJ1-6; tentative D call: TRBD1 (5 bases). The CDR3 sequence is 17 residues long. Trimming took 5 bases from V and 4 from J, leaving 18 bases between them. From germline, CDR1 is SGHAT and CDR2 FQNNGV. CDR3 DNA sequence: TGTGCCAGCAGCCCCCGCGGGGGAATTGGGTATAATTCACCCCTCCACTTT. Translation: CASSPRGGIGYNSPLHF.

This chain uses TRBV3-1 (or the pseudogene TRBV3-2) with TRBJ1-5; D possibly corresponds to TRBD1 (6 bases). Trimming pared 4 bases from V and 2 bases from J, leaving 9 bases between. Germline V gene lookup returns CDR1 LGHDT and CDR2 YNNKEL (reference sequence). The CDR3 contains 14 residues. This CDR3 reads CASSLRTGNQPQHF. CDR3 nucleotides: TGTGCCAGCAGCCTCAGGACAGGCAATCAGCCCCAGCATTTT.

The rearrangement joins TRBV28 to TRBJ1-5, with 8 bases fitting TRBD1. Germline values: CDR1 MDHEN, CDR2 SYDVKM. The V segment lost 1 base and the J segment 7 bases; nucleotides outside the gene matches: 3. The CDR3 contains 14 residues. CDR3 loop: CASSLYAGGQPQHF. DNA for the CDR3: TGTGCCAGCAGTTTATATGCAGGGGGCCAGCCCCAGCATTTT. Combining the CDR3 with reference TRBV28 and TRBJ1-5 gives the whole variable domain DVKVTQSSRYLVKRTGEKVFLECVQDMDHENMFWYRQDPGLGLRLIYFSYDVKMKEKGDIPEGYSVSREKKERFSLILESASTNQTSMYLCASSLYAGGQPQHFGDGTRLSIL.

This clone was observed once. The gene calls are TRBV5-1 and TRBJ1-5; D is unclear. The ends were cut back, 5 bases at V and 3 bases at J, with 9 bases in the middle. Germline V gene data show CDR1 as SGHRS and CDR2 as YFSETQ. The CDR3 runs 13 residues. The CDR3 DNA reads as TGCGCCAGCAGAGGGAGTGACAATCAGCCCCAGCATTTT. It codes for CASRGSDNQPQHF.

The chain joins TRBV28 to TRBJ1-4; 7 bases agree with TRBD1. The CDR3 is made up of 15 amino acids. V shed 5 bases and J 3 bases; nucleotides not matched to a gene: 6. Germline-derived CDR1 and CDR2 are MDHEN and SYDVKM. CDR3 DNA sequence: TGTGCCAGCAGTCCAGGACAGGCCGCTAATGAAAAACTGTTTTTT. Amino acids: CASSPGQAANEKLFF.